This TCR beta chain came from a study of Tregs in tolerant kidney transplant recipients. The data were produced by immunoSEQ multiplex PCR, yet TCRdb's version contains in-frame clones alone and is incomplete. This table holds about 120,000 clones, roughly 92% found once. This clone was recorded only once. Trimming removed 2 bases from V and 6 bases from J, with 14 bases in between. CDR1 and CDR2 (germline): SGHTA, FQGTGA. This CDR3 spans 15 amino acids. The sequenced material came from CD4+ T cells from blood. This chain uses TRBV7-3 with TRBJ2-1; a possible D gene is TRBD2 (6 bases). This TCR was sampled from a human donor in good health. CDR3 amino acids: CASSLAPGGRNEQFF. CDR3 nucleotide sequence: TGTGCCAGCAGCTTAGCCCCCGGAGGGCGCAATGAGCAGTTCTTC.